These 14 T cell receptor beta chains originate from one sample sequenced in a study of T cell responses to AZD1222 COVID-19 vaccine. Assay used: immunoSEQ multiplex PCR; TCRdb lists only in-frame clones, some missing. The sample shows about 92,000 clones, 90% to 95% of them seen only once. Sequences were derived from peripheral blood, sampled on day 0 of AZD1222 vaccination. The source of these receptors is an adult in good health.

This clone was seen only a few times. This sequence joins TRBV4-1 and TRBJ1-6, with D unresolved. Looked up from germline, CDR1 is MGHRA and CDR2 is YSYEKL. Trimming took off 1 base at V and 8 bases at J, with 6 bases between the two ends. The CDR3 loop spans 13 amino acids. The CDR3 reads CASSQVGYSPLHF. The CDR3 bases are TGCGCCAGCAGCCAAGTAGGATATTCACCCCTCCACTTT.

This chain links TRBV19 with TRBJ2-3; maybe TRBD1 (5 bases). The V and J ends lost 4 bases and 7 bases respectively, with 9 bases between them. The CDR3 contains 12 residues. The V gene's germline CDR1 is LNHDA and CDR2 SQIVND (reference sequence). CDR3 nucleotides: TGTGCCAGTAGTACAGGGCCGTATACGCAGTATTTT. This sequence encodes CASSTGPYTQYF. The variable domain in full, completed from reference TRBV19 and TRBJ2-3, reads DGGITQSPKYLFRKEGQNVTLSCEQNLNHDAMYWYRQDPGQGLRLIYYSQIVNDFQKGDIAEGYSVSREKKESFPLTVTSAQKNPTAFYLCASSTGPYTQYFGPGTRLTVL.

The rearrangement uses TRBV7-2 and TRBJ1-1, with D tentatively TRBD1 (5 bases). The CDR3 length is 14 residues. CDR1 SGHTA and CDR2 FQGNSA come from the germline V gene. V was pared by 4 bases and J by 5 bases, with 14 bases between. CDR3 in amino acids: CASSSWGGVTEAFF. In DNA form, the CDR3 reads TGTGCCAGCAGCTCATGGGGGGGTGTAACTGAAGCTTTCTTT.

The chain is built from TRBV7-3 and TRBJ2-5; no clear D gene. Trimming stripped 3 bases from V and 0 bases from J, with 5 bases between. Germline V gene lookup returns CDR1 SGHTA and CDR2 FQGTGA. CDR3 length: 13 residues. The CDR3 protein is CASSLGNQETQYF. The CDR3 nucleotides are TGTGCCAGCAGCTTGGGCAACCAAGAGACCCAGTACTTC.

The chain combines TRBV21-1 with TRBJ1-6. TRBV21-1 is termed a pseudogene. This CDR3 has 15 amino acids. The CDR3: CASSKGGGGDSPLHF. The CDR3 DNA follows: TGTGCCAGCAGCAAAGGTGGGGGAGGGGATTCACCCCTCCACTTT.

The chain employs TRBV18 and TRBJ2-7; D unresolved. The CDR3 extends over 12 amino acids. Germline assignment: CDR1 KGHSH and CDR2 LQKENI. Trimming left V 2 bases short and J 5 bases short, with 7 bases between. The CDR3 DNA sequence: TGTGCCAGCTCACCAGCACGGGACGAGCAGTACTTC. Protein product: CASSPARDEQYF.

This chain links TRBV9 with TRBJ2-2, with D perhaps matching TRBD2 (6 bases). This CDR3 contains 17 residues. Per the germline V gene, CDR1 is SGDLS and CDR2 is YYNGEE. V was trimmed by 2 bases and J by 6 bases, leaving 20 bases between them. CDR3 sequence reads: CASSVPRGGMGPGELFF. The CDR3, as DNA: TGTGCCAGCAGCGTGCCCCGGGGCGGGATGGGTCCCGGGGAGCTGTTTTTT.

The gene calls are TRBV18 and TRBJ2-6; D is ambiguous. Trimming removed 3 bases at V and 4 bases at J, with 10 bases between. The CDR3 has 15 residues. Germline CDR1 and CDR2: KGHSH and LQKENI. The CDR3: CASSPPSSGANVLTF. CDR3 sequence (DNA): TGTGCCAGCTCACCGCCTTCCTCCGGGGCCAACGTCCTGACTTTC.

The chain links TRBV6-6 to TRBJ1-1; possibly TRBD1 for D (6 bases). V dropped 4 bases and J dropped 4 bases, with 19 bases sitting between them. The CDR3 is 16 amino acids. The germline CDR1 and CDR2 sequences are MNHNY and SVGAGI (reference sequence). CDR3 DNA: TGTGCCAGCAGTTTCCGGGACATGCGGGGGGGCACTGAAGCTTTCTTT. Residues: CASSFRDMRGGTEAFF.

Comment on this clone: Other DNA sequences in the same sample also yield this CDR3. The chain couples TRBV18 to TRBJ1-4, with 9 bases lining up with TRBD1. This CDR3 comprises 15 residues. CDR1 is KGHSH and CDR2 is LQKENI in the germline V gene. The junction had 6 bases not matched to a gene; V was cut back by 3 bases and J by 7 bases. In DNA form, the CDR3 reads TGTGCCAGCTCACCGCCGGGACAGGGAGGTGAAAAACTGTTTTTT. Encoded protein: CASSPPGQGGEKLFF.

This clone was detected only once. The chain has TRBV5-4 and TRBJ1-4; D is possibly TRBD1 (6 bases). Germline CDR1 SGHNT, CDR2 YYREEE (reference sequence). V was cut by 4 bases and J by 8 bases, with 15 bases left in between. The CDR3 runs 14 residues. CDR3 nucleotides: TGTGCCAGCAGCCCGGGTGGGGGGGGCGAAAAACTGTTTTTT. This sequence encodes CASSPGGGGEKLFF.

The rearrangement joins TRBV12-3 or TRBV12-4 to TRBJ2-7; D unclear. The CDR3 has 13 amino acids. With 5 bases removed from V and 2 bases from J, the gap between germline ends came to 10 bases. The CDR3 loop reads CASSQESPYEQYF. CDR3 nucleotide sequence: TGTGCCAGCAGTCAAGAGTCACCCTACGAGCAGTACTTC.

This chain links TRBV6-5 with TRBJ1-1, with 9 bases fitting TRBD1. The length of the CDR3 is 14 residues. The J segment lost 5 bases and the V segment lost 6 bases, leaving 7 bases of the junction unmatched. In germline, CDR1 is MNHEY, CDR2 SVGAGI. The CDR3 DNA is TGTGCCAGCAGCTTGGACAGGGGAAGTACTGAAGCTTTCTTT. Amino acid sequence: CASSLDRGSTEAFF.

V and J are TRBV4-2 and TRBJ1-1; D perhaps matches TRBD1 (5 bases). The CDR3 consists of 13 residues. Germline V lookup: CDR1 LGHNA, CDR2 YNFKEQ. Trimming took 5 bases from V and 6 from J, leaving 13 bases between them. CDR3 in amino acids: CASSSFRGAEAFF. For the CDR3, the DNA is TGTGCCAGCAGCTCTTTTCGGGGGGCTGAAGCTTTCTTT.